Shown below are 29 T cell receptor beta chains from a single sample sequenced in a study of glioma-infiltrating T cells after dendritic cell vaccination. The data were produced by immunoSEQ multiplex PCR, yet TCRdb's version contains in-frame clones alone and is incomplete. Of 75,000 to 85,000 clones listed, about nine tenths are singletons. Time point here: after dendritic cell vaccination, including at tumor progression/relapse. The material was blood, obtained after dendritic cell vaccination. The receptors were sampled from a human donor with glioblastoma.

This clone appeared a few times. The chain joins TRBV6-4 to TRBJ1-1; 7 bases map to TRBD1. There are 18 residues in the CDR3. V lost 9 bases and J lost 3; bases outside the gene matches: 22. Germline V gene sequence: CDR1 MRHNA, CDR2 SNTAGT. Written as DNA, the CDR3 is TGTGCCAGGACACCGCGGGACAGATGTTGCAGGCAGGACACTGAAGCTTTCTTT. This gives the protein CARTPRDRCCRQDTEAFF.

The genes are TRBV5-1 and TRBJ2-6; 7 bases align to TRBD2. The CDR3 runs 17 residues. Germline V gene sequence: CDR1 SGHRS, CDR2 YFSETQ. Unmatched junction bases numbered 3, after V lost 0 bases and J lost 0 bases. CDR3 region: CASSLGEGNSGANVLTF. The CDR3 region has the DNA TGCGCCAGCAGCTTGGGGGAGGGAAACTCTGGGGCCAACGTCCTGACTTTC. The complete variable domain, with remaining parts taken from reference TRBV5-1 and TRBJ2-6, reads KAGVTQTPRYLIKTRGQQVTLSCSPISGHRSVSWYQQTPGQGLQFLFEYFSETQRNKGNFPGRFSGRQFSNSRSEMNVSTLELGDSALYLCASSLGEGNSGANVLTFGAGSRLTVL.

The chain links TRBV6-5 to TRBJ2-7, with D perhaps TRBD1 (5 bases). The CDR3 contains 13 residues. V shed 4 bases and J shed 2 bases, with 9 bases lying between them. Germline V gene lookup returns CDR1 MNHEY and CDR2 SVGAGI. Written as DNA, the CDR3 is TGTGCCAGCAGTTCGGACAACCCCTACGAGCAGTACTTC. This translates into CASSSDNPYEQYF.

This clone was counted only a few times. The chain uses TRBV5-1 and TRBJ1-2; 9 bases fit TRBD1. The CDR3 sequence is 18 residues long. V was clipped by 4 bases and J by 2 bases; unmatched bases: 15. Germline CDR1 reads SGHRS; CDR2 reads YFSETQ. CDR3 in DNA: TGCGCCAGCAGCCCCTCTCGGACAGGGGACGTTTCAAACTATGGCTACACCTTC. Amino acids: CASSPSRTGDVSNYGYTF.

The V and J genes are TRBV7-8 and TRBJ2-7, with D hard to call. In germline, CDR1 is SGHVS, CDR2 FQNEAQ. Trimming shortened V by 4 bases and J by 2 bases, and 3 bases separated the two germline ends. The CDR3 has 11 residues. CDR3 DNA: TGTGCCAGCAGCTCAGCCTACGAGCAGTACTTC. It codes for CASSSAYEQYF.

This clone was detected a few times. CDR3 region: CASSSRGTDTQYF. In DNA form, the CDR3 reads TGTGCCAGCAGCTCCCGAGGCACAGATACGCAGTATTTT. The chain joins TRBV5-6 to TRBJ2-3; no reliable D call. This CDR3 has 13 amino acids. Germline loops: CDR1 SGHDT, CDR2 YYEEEE. V lost 3 bases, J lost 1 base, and 6 bases lay in between.

The chain employs TRBV25-1 and TRBJ1-2, with 9 bases fitting TRBD1. Germline V lookup: CDR1 MGHDK, CDR2 SYGVNS. The CDR3 runs to 15 residues. Trimming removed 1 base from V and 8 bases from J; junction bases left unmatched: 8. CDR3 residues: CASSELEYGQGGYTF. The CDR3 coding sequence is TGTGCCAGCAGTGAATTGGAATATGGACAGGGGGGCTACACCTTC.

This chain joins TRBV11-1 and TRBJ2-2, with 7 bases fitting TRBD1. V lost 4 bases, J lost 4 bases, and 6 bases stayed unmatched. Germline loops: CDR1 SGHAT, CDR2 FQDESV (reference sequence). This CDR3 spans 15 amino acids. As DNA, the CDR3 is TGTGCCAGCAGCTCCCGACAGGGTCCCACCGGGGAGCTGTTTTTT. As protein: CASSSRQGPTGELFF.

J is TRBJ2-1 and V is TRBV4-1, with D possibly matching TRBD2 (6 bases). CDR1 is MGHRA, CDR2 YSYEKL, per germline. Trimming shortened V by 3 bases and J by 7 bases, and 16 bases separated the two germline ends. The CDR3 sequence is 15 residues long. The CDR3 sequence: CASSQIAEPGNEQFF. The CDR3 DNA reads as TGCGCCAGCAGCCAGATAGCGGAGCCGGGGAATGAGCAGTTCTTC.

A word on this clone: A read error may account for a junction end that differs from germline. The sample has other DNA sequences that encode this CDR3 too. The CDR3 DNA sequence: TGTGCCAGCAGCCCTATAGCGGGGTGGGAAGATACACAGTATTTT. Its translation is CASSPIAGWEDTQYF. V is TRBV7-3 and J is TRBJ2-3; 8 bases align to TRBD2. In germline, CDR1 is SGHTA, CDR2 FQGTGA. The CDR3 totals 15 residues.

This chain connects TRBV11-2 to TRBJ2-5; D is undetermined. V dropped 2 bases and J dropped 4 bases, with 5 bases sitting between them. CDR3 length equals 12 residues. Germline-derived CDR1 and CDR2 are SGHAT and FQNNGV. The CDR3 sequence is CASSLRAETQYF. The DNA of the CDR3 is TGTGCCAGCAGCTTAAGAGCAGAGACCCAGTACTTC.

This sequence joins TRBV13 and TRBJ2-7, with D tentatively TRBD1 (6 bases). Between the trimmed V and J ends, which lost 2 bases and 4 bases, there was a span of 12 bases. CDR3 length equals 14 residues. Germline V gene lookup returns CDR1 PRHDT and CDR2 FYEKMQ (reference sequence). This chain's CDR3 is CASSLRADSYEQYF. The CDR3 DNA reads TGTGCCAGCAGCTTAAGGGCGGACAGTTACGAGCAGTACTTC.

The CDR3 is CASSKGAGKLSYNEQFF. CDR3 in DNA: TGTGCCAGTAGTAAGGGGGCGGGGAAATTATCCTACAATGAGCAGTTCTTC. The chain has TRBV19 and TRBJ2-1; D may be TRBD1 (7 bases). Germline CDR1 and CDR2: LNHDA and SQIVND (reference sequence). Deletions cut 4 bases from V and 1 base from J, with 17 bases between. The CDR3 sequence is 17 residues long. Together with reference TRBV19 and TRBJ2-1, the CDR3 gives the full variable domain: DGGITQSPKYLFRKEGQNVTLSCEQNLNHDAMYWYRQDPGQGLRLIYYSQIVNDFQKGDIAEGYSVSREKKESFPLTVTSAQKNPTAFYLCASSKGAGKLSYNEQFFGPGTRLTVL.

This clone appeared once. The V gene is TRBV15, the J gene TRBJ1-1; D is possibly TRBD1 (6 bases). The V gene's germline CDR1 is LNHNV and CDR2 YYDKDF (reference sequence). The CDR3 extends over 15 amino acids. With 6 bases removed from V and 3 bases from J, the gap between germline ends came to 17 bases. CDR3 loop: CATSPPGRGYTEAFF. The CDR3 coding sequence is TGTGCCACCAGTCCACCCGGAAGGGGGTACACTGAAGCTTTCTTT.

This clone was detected only once. This chain joins TRBV4-3 and TRBJ1-2, with 8 bases fitting TRBD1. Per the germline V gene, CDR1 is LGHNA and CDR2 is YSLEER. The CDR3 runs to 16 residues. J was trimmed by 5 bases and V by 3 bases; bases with no gene match: 11. The CDR3 sequence is CASSQLRDRLKYGYTF. CDR3 nucleotides: TGCGCCAGCAGCCAGCTAAGGGACAGGCTGAAGTATGGCTACACCTTC.

This clone was counted once. The chain couples TRBV6-5 to TRBJ1-6, with D uncertain. The CDR3 totals 14 residues. The V gene's germline CDR1 is MNHEY and CDR2 SVGAGI. V gave up 6 bases and J gave up 9 bases, with 15 bases separating them. CDR3 region: CASSPNSGGSPLHF. The CDR3, as DNA: TGTGCCAGCAGCCCCAACTCCGGCGGTTCACCCCTCCACTTT.

V gene TRBV5-1 combines with J gene TRBJ2-3, with a weak D call TRBD1 (6 bases). The CDR3 has 14 amino acids. V lost 5 bases, J lost 7 bases, and 17 bases lay in between. Per the germline V gene, CDR1 is SGHRS and CDR2 is YFSETQ. CDR3 sequence reads: CASSTRPGEHTQYF. CDR3 nucleotide sequence: TGCGCCAGCAGTACGAGGCCAGGGGAACATACGCAGTATTTT.

CDR3 sequence: CASSYLESSGNTIYF. The CDR3, as DNA: TGTGCCAGCAGTTACCTGGAGAGCTCTGGAAACACCATATATTTT. V usage is TRBV6-6 and J usage is TRBJ1-3; no clear D. Trimming took off 2 bases at V and 0 bases at J, with 8 bases between the two ends. The length of the CDR3 is 15 residues. The germline CDR1 and CDR2 sequences are MNHNY and SVGAGI (reference sequence).

The count of this clone is one. The chain recombines TRBV7-6 with TRBJ1-1, with D possibly matching TRBD1 (6 bases). This CDR3 contains 13 residues. V was trimmed by 2 bases and J by 5 bases, leaving 9 bases between them. Per germline, CDR1 SGHVS and CDR2 FNYEAQ. CDR3 DNA: TGTGCCAGCAGCTTAACAGGGTCGACTGAAGCTTTCTTT. Residues: CASSLTGSTEAFF.

The gene calls are TRBV27 and TRBJ1-2; tentative D call: TRBD1 (5 bases). CDR1 is MNHEY and CDR2 is SMNVEV in the germline V gene (reference sequence). The V end lost 3 bases, the J end lost 4 bases, and 12 bases lay between the germline ends. This CDR3 spans 14 amino acids. CDR3 region: CASSLGRVGYGYTF. Written as DNA, the CDR3 is TGTGCCAGCAGTTTGGGCAGGGTGGGCTATGGCTACACCTTC.

The chain recombines TRBV19 with TRBJ1-3, with a possible D match to TRBD1 (5 bases). This CDR3 is 15 amino acids long. The V gene lost 3 bases and the J gene lost 5 bases, with 14 bases spanning the gap. Germline V gene data show CDR1 as LNHDA and CDR2 as SQIVND (reference sequence). CDR3 amino acids: CASSIPGGNRNTIYF. The CDR3 DNA reads TGTGCCAGTAGTATTCCGGGGGGAAATCGAAACACCATATATTTT.

CDR3 sequence (DNA): TGCGCCAGCAGCTTGACCCTCGGGGGGGCCTCTGGAAACACCATATATTTT. It encodes CASSLTLGGASGNTIYF. The chain carries TRBV5-1 and TRBJ1-3; weak D call: TRBD1 (6 bases). V shed 1 base and J shed 0 bases, with 14 bases lying between them. Germline CDR1 SGHRS, CDR2 YFSETQ. The CDR3 is 17 residues long.

In this sample, this clone turned up once. The chain links TRBV6-6 to TRBJ2-5; D unclear. V was shortened by 6 bases and J by 5 bases, with 13 bases between the two germline ends. Germline V gene data show CDR1 as MNHNY and CDR2 as SVGAGI (reference sequence). The CDR3 has 13 residues. The DNA for the CDR3 is TGTGCCAGCAGACCTTTACTGCGGGAGACCCAGTACTTC. Translated: CASRPLLRETQYF.

This chain connects TRBV27 to TRBJ1-2; a possible D gene is TRBD1 (6 bases). The CDR3 runs to 16 residues. Looked up from germline, CDR1 is MNHEY and CDR2 is SMNVEV (reference sequence). V was clipped by 6 bases and J by 4 bases, with 21 bases between them. CDR3 nucleotides: TGTGCCAGCAGCCTTCTACGCAGGGGCGAAATCTATGGCTACACCTTC. This codes for CASSLLRRGEIYGYTF.

The chain has TRBV2 and TRBJ2-6, with no clear D. CDR1 SNHLY and CDR2 FYNNEI come from the germline V gene. Trimming removed 4 bases at V and 2 bases at J, with 6 bases between. The CDR3 extends over 14 amino acids. CDR3 loop: CASSGAPGANVLTF. CDR3 DNA: TGTGCCAGCAGTGGGGCCCCTGGGGCCAACGTCCTGACTTTC.

The chain carries TRBV15 and TRBJ2-2, with 9 bases lining up with TRBD1. The length of the CDR3 is 16 residues. The trim removed 0 bases at V and 5 bases at J, leaving 4 bases unmatched. Per the germline V gene, CDR1 is LNHNV and CDR2 is YYDKDF (reference sequence). The CDR3 here is CATSRDPDRGTGELFF. In DNA form, the CDR3 reads TGTGCCACCAGCAGAGATCCCGACAGGGGGACCGGGGAGCTGTTTTTT. Based on the CDR3 plus reference TRBV15 and TRBJ2-2, the full variable domain is DAMVIQNPRYQVTQFGKPVTLSCSQTLNHNVMYWYQQKSSQAPKLLFHYYDKDFNNEADTPDNFQSRRPNTSFCFLDIRSPGLGDTAMYLCATSRDPDRGTGELFFGEGSRLTVL.

This chain joins TRBV5-1 and TRBJ2-2; a possible D gene is TRBD1 (6 bases). The germline V gene encodes CDR1 SGHRS and CDR2 YFSETQ. Trimming removed 0 bases at V and 5 bases at J, with 11 bases between. This CDR3 has 15 amino acids. The CDR3 spells CASSLGQVETGELFF. DNA of the CDR3: TGCGCCAGCAGCTTGGGACAGGTTGAAACCGGGGAGCTGTTTTTT.

This clone was recorded only once. The chain combines TRBV23-1 with TRBJ1-2, with D perhaps TRBD1 (6 bases). TRBV23-1 is labeled an ORF, and its function is uncertain. V shed 1 base and J shed 9 bases, with 15 bases lying between them. There are 14 residues in the CDR3. DNA of the CDR3: TGCGCCAGCAGTCAATGGGAAGGACAGCCCTGCTACACCTTC. It translates to CASSQWEGQPCYTF.

V usage is TRBV9 and J usage is TRBJ1-1, with unresolved D. Looked up from germline, CDR1 is SGDLS and CDR2 is YYNGEE. The CDR3 length is 14 residues. The V end was cut by 0 bases, the J end by 0 bases, with 6 bases between. The CDR3 nucleotides are TGTGCCAGCAGCGTAGGGGAGATGAACACTGAAGCTTTCTTT. Protein: CASSVGEMNTEAFF.